This TCR beta chain stems from a study of shared T cell receptors in the human thymus. In this sample, this clone turned up once. The assay was immunoSEQ multiplex PCR, and TCRdb's table has in-frame clones only and misses some. The sample consists of 450,000 to 650,000 clones, around 78% of them appearing once. The V gene lost 1 base and the J gene lost 8 bases, with 14 bases spanning the gap. This CDR3 spans 14 amino acids. Germline-derived CDR1 and CDR2 are SEHNR and FQNEAQ (reference sequence). This same sample was also part of a study on human thymus T cells. That paper adds: The donors were infants in Finland with congenital heart defects, otherwise immunologically healthy. Thymus tissue was removed during corrective cardiac surgery. Within thymic and blood repertoires, V and J gene usage appeared to be biased. Related work found strong thymic repertoire overlap between unrelated individuals.

Sequencing used thymocytes. The receptor was derived from a boy less than two years old with a congenital heart defect. The V call is TRBV7-9, the J call TRBJ1-1; D may be TRBD1 (5 bases). As DNA, the CDR3 is TGTGCCAGCAGCTTAGAAGGCAGGTCAGGGGAAGCTTTCTTT. Protein: CASSLEGRSGEAFF.